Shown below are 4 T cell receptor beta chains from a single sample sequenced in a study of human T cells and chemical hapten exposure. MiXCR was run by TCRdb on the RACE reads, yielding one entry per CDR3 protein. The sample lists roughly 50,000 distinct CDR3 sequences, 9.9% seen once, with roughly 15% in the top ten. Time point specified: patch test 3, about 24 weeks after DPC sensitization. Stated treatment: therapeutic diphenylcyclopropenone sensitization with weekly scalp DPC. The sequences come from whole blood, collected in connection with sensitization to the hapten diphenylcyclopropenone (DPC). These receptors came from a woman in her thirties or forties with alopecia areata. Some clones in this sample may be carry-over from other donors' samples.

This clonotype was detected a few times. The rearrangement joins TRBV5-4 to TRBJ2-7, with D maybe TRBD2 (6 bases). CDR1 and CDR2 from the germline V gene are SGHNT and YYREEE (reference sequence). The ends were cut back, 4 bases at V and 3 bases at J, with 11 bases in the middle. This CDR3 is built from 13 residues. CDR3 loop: CASSPTGDYEQYF. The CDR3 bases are TGTGCCAGCAGCCCCACGGGGGACTACGAGCAGTACTTC.

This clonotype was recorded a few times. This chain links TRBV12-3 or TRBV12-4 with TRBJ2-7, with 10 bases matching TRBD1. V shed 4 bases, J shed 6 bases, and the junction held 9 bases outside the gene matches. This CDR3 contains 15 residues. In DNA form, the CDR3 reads TGTGCCAGCAGTTCACCGGGACAGGGGATTCGCGAGCAGTACTTC. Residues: CASSSPGQGIREQYF.

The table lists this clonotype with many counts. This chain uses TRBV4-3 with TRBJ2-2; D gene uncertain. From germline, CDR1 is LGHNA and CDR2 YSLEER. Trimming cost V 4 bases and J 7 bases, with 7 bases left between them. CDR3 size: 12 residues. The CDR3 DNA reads TGCGCCAGCAGCCGAAATGACGGGGAGCTGTTTTTT. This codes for CASSRNDGELFF.

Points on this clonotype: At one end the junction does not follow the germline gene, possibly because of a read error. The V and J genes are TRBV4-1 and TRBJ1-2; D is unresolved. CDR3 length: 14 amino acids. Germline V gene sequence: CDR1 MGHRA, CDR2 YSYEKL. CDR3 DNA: TGCGCCAGAGACATGCATGGAGCGGGCTATGGCTACACATTC. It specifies CARDMHGAGYGYTF.